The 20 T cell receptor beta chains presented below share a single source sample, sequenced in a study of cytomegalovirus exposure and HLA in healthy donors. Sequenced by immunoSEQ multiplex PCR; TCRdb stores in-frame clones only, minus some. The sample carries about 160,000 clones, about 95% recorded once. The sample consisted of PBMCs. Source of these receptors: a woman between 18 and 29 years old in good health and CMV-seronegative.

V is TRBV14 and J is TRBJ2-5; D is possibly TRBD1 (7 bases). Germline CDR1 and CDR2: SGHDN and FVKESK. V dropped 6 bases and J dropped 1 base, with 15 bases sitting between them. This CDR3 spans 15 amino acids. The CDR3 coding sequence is TGTGCCAGCAGGAAATCAGGGGGGCTCCAAGAGACCCAGTACTTC. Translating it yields CASRKSGGLQETQYF.

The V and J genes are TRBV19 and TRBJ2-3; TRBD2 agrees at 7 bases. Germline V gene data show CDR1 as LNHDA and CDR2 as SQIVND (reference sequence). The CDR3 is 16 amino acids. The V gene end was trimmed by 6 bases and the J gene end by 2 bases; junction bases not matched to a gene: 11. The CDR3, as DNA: TGTGCCAGTAGAAGTGGGCTAGCGGATTTCACAGATACGCAGTATTTT. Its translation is CASRSGLADFTDTQYF.

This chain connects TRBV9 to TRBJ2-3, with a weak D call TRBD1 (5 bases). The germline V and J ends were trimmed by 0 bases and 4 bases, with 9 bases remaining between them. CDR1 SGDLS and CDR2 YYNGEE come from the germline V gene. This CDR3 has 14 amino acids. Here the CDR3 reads CASSVGQGSDTQYF. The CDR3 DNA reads TGTGCCAGCAGCGTAGGGCAGGGATCAGATACGCAGTATTTT.

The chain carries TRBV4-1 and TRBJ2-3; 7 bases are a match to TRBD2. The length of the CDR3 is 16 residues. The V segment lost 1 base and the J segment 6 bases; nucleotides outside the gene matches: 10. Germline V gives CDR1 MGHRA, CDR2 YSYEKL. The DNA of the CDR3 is TGCGCCAGCAGCCAAGGCGGATCGGGGGGACTCGATACGCAGTATTTT. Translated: CASSQGGSGGLDTQYF.

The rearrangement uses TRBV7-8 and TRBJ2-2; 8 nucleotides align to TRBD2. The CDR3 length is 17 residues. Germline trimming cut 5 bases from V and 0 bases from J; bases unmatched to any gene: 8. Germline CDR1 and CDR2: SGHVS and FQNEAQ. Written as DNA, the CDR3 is TGTGCCAGCAGCCCACGGGGGGGCGGGTCGAACACCGGGGAGCTGTTTTTT. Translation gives CASSPRGGGSNTGELFF.

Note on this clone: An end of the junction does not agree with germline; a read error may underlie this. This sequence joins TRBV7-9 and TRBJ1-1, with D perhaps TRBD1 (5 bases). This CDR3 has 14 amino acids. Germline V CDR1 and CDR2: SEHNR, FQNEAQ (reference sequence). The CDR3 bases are TGTGCCAGCAGCTCACCCAAGGGCTTAGCAGGGATCGGATTT. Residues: CASSSPKGLAGIGF.

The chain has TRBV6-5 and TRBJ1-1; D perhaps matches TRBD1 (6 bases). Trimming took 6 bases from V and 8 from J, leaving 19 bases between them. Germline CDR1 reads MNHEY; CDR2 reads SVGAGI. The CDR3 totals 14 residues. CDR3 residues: CASRPTGLKGEAFF. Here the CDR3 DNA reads TGTGCCAGCAGACCCACAGGGTTGAAAGGAGAAGCTTTCTTT.

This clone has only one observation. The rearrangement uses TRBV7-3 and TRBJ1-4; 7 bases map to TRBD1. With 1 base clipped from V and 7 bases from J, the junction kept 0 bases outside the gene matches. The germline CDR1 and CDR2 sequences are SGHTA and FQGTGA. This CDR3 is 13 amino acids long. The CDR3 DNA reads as TGTGCCAGCAGCTTAAACAGGGGTGAAAAACTGTTTTTT. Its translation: CASSLNRGEKLFF.

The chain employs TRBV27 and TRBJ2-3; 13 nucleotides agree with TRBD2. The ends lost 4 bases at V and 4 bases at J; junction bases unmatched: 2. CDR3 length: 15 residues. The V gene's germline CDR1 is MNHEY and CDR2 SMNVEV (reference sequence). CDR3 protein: CASSSGTSGADTQYF. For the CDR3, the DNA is TGTGCCAGCAGTTCTGGGACTAGCGGGGCAGATACGCAGTATTTT.

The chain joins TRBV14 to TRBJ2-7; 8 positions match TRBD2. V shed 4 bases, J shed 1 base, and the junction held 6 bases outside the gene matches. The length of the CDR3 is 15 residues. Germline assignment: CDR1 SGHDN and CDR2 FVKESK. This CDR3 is CASSRSGGGSYEQYF. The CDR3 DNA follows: TGTGCCAGCAGCCGGTCCGGGGGGGGATCCTACGAGCAGTACTTC.

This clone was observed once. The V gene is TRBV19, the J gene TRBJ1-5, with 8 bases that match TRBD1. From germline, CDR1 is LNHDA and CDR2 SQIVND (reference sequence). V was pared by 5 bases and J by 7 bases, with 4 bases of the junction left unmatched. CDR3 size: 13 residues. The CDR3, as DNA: TGTGCCAGTAGTTGGACAGGGTCCCAGCCCCAGCATTTT. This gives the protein CASSWTGSQPQHF.

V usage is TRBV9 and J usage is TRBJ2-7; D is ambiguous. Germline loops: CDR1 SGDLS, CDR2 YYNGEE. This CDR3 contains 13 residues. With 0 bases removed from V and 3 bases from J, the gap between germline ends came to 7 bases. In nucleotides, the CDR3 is TGTGCCAGCAGCGTAGACAGTGGCTACGAGCAGTACTTC. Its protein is CASSVDSGYEQYF.

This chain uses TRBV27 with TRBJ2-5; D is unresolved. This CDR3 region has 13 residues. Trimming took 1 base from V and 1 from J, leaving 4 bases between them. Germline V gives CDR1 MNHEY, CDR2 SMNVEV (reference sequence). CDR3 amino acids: CASSLYGQETQYF. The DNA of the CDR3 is TGTGCCAGCAGTTTATACGGCCAAGAGACCCAGTACTTC.

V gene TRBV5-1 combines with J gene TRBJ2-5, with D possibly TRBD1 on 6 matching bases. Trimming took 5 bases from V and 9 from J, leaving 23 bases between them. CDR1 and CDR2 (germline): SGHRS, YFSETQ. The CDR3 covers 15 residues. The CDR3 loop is CASRFQGLEASAQYF. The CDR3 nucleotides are TGCGCCAGCAGATTCCAGGGGCTTGAGGCTTCGGCCCAGTACTTC.

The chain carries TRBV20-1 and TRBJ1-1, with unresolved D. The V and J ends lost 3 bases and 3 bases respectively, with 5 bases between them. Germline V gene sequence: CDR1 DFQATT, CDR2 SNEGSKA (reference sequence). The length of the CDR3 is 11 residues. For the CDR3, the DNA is TGCAGTGCTAGGAGGGACACTGAAGCTTTCTTT. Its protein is CSARRDTEAFF.

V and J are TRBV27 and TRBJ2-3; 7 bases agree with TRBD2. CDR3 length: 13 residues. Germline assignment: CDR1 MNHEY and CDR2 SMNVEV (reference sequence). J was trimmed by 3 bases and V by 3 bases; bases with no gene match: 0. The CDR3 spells CASSLGGTDTQYF. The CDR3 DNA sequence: TGTGCCAGCAGTTTGGGGGGGACAGATACGCAGTATTTT.

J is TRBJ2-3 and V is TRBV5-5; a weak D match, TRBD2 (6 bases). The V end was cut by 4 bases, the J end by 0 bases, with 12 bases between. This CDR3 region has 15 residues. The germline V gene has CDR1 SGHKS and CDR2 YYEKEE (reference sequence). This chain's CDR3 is CASSITGASTDTQYF. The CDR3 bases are TGTGCCAGCAGCATAACGGGAGCTAGCACAGATACGCAGTATTTT.

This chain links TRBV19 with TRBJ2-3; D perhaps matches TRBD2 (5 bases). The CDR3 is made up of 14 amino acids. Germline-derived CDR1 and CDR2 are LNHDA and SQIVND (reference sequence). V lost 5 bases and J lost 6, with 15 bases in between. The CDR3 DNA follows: TGTGCCAGTAGTCCCAGATTAGCGAAGGATACGCAGTATTTT. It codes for CASSPRLAKDTQYF.

CDR3 residues: CASSKGQGTAEAFF. The CDR3 DNA sequence: TGTGCCAGCAGTAAGGGACAGGGAACGGCTGAAGCTTTCTTT. The chain combines TRBV6-6 with TRBJ1-1; the match to TRBD1 covers 9 bases. Germline CDR1 and CDR2: MNHNY and SVGAGI (reference sequence). The CDR3 has 14 residues. V gave up 5 bases and J gave up 6 bases; unmatched junction bases: 7.

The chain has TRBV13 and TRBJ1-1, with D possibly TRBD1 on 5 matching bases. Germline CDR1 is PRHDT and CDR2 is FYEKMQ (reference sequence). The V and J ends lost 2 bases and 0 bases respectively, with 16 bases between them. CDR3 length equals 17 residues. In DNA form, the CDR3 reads TGTGCCAGCAGCTTAAGATGGCGCGCAGGGATGAACACTGAAGCTTTCTTT. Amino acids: CASSLRWRAGMNTEAFF.